Reported below is one T cell receptor (beta chain). This record belongs to a study of T cells in Graves' hyperthyroidism and ophthalmopathy. The investigators amplified TCR beta CDR3 regions from RNA transcripts. RT-PCR in the first round (using the HTBI primer set) targeted the TCR CDR3. TCRdb used MiXCR to reprocess the multiplex PCR reads, holding one entry per CDR3 protein. The sample lists fewer than 700,000 distinct CDR3 sequences; roughly 16% were seen once. Unmatched junction bases numbered 4, after V lost 1 base and J lost 2 bases. The CDR3 has 16 residues. Germline V gene lookup returns CDR1 SGHAT and CDR2 FQNNGV.

The TCR comes from a woman aged 25 to 39 with Graves' hyperthyroidism. Sequenced input: blood. V usage is TRBV11-2 and J usage is TRBJ2-2, with 7 bases that match TRBD1. CDR3: CASSLAVGGNTGELFF. The CDR3 DNA is TGTGCCAGCAGCTTAGCTGTAGGGGGCAACACCGGGGAGCTGTTTTTT. Full variable domain (missing parts from reference TRBV11-2 and TRBJ2-2): EAGVAQSPRYKIIEKRQSVAFWCNPISGHATLYWYQQILGQGPKLLIQFQNNGVVDDSQLPKDRFSAERLKGVDSTLKIQPAKLEDSAVYLCASSLAVGGNTGELFFGEGSRLTVL.